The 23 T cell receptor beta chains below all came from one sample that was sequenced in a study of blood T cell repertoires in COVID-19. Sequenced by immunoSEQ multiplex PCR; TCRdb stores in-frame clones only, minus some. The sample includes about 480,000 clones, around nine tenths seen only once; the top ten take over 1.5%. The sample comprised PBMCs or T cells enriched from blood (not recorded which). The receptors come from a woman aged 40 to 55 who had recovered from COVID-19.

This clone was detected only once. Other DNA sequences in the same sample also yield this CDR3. In DNA, the CDR3 is TGTGCCAGCAGTGATCAGGGCCTCTCCTACGAGCAGTACTTC. This encodes CASSDQGLSYEQYF. The V call is TRBV2, the J call TRBJ2-7; maybe TRBD1 (5 bases). Germline V CDR1 and CDR2: SNHLY, FYNNEI. This CDR3 region has 14 residues. V shed 3 bases and J shed 0 bases, with 9 bases lying between them.

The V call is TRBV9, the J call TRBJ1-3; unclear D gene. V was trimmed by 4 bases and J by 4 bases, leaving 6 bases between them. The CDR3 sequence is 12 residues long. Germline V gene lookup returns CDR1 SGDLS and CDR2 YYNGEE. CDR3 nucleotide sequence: TGTGCCAGCAGCCCACACGGAAACACCATATATTTT. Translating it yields CASSPHGNTIYF. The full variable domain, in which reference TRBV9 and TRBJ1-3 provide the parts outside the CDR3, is DSGVTQTPKHLITATGQRVTLRCSPRSGDLSVYWYQQSLDQGLQFLIQYYNGEERAKGNILERFSAQQFPDLHSELNLSSLELGDSALYFCASSPHGNTIYFGEGSWLTVV.

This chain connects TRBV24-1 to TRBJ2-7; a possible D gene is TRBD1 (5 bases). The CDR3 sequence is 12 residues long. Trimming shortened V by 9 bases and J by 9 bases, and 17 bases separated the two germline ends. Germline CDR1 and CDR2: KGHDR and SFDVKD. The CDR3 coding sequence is TGTGCCACCTTCCCCAGGGTTCAGTCGCAGTACTTC. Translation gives CATFPRVQSQYF.

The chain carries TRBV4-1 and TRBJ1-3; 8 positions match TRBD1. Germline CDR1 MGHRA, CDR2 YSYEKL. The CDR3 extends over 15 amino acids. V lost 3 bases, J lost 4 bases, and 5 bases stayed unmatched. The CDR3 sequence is CASSQVTGAGNTIYF. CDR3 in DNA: TGCGCCAGCAGCCAGGTGACAGGGGCAGGAAACACCATATATTTT.

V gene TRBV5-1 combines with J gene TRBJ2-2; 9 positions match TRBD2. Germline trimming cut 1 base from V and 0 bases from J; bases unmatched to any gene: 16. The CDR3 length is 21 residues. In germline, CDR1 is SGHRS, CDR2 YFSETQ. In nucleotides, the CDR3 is TGCGCCAGCAGCTTGACTTTTGGGTTATCTAGCGGGAAACCGAACACCGGGGAGCTGTTTTTT. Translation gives CASSLTFGLSSGKPNTGELFF.

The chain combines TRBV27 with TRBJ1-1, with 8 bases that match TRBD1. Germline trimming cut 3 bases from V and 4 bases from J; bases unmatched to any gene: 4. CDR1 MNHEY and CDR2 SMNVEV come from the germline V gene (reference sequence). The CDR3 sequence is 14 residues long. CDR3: CASSLRTGFTEAFF. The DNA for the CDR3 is TGTGCCAGCAGTTTGAGGACAGGGTTCACTGAAGCTTTCTTT.

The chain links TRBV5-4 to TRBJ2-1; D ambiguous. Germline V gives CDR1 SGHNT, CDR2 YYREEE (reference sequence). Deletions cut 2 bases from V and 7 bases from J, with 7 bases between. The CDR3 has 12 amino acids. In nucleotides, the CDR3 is TGTGCCAGCAGCTTCCGTCCGAATGAGCAGTTCTTC. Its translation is CASSFRPNEQFF.

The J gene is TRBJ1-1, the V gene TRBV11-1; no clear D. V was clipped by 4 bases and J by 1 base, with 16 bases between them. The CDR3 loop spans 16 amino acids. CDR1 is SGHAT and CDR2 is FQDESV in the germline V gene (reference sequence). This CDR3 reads CASSSPRGRANTEAFF. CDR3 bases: TGTGCCAGCAGCTCCCCCCGAGGGAGAGCGAACACTGAAGCTTTCTTT. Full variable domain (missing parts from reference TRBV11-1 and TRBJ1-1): EAEVAQSPRYKITEKSQAVAFWCDPISGHATLYWYRQILGQGPELLVQFQDESVVDDSQLPKDRFSAERLKGVDSTLKIQPAELGDSAMYLCASSSPRGRANTEAFFGQGTRLTVV.

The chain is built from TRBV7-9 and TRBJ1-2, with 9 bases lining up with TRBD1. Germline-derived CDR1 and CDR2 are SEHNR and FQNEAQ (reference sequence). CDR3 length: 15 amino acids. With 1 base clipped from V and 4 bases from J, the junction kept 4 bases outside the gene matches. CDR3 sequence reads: CASSLGTGVPYGYTF. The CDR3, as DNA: TGTGCCAGCAGCTTAGGGACAGGGGTCCCCTATGGCTACACCTTC.

The DNA of the CDR3 is TGCGCCAGCAGCTCTCCCAAAAGGGGTAATGAGCAGTTCTTC. Amino acid sequence: CASSSPKRGNEQFF. The rearrangement joins TRBV5-1 to TRBJ2-1; TRBD1 might be the D (5 bases). The CDR3 is 14 amino acids. Trimming cost V 3 bases and J 7 bases, with 14 bases left between them. Per the germline V gene, CDR1 is SGHRS and CDR2 is YFSETQ.

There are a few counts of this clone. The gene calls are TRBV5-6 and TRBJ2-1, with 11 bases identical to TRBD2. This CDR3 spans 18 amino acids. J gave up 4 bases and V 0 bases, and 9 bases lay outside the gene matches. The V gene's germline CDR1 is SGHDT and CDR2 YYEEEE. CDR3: CASSLVFSGRASYNEQFF. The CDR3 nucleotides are TGTGCCAGCAGCTTGGTTTTTAGCGGGAGGGCCTCTTACAATGAGCAGTTCTTC. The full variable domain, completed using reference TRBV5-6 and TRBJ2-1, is DAGVTQSPTHLIKTRGQQVTLRCSPKSGHDTVSWYQQALGQGPQFIFQYYEEEERQRGNFPDRFSGHQFPNYSSELNVNALLLGDSALYLCASSLVFSGRASYNEQFFGPGTRLTVL.

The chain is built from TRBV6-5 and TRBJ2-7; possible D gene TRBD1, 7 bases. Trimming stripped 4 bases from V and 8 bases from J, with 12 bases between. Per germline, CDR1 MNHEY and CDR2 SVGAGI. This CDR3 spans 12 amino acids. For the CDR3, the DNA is TGTGCCAGCAGTTCCCCAGGGGGGCAGCAGTACTTC. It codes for CASSSPGGQQYF.

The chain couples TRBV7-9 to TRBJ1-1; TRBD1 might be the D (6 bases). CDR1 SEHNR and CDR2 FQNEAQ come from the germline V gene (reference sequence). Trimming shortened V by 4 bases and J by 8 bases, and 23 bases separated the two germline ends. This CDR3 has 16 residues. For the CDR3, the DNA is TGTGCCAGCAGCTCCCCTTCCGGGGGGCGAGTGGGGGAAGCTTTCTTT. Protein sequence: CASSSPSGGRVGEAFF.

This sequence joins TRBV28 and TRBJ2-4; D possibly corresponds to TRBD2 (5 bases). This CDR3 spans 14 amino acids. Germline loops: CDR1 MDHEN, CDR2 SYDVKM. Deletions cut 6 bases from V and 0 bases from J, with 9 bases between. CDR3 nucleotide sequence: TGTGCCAGCAGGACTGGACTAGCCAAAAACATTCAGTACTTC. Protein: CASRTGLAKNIQYF.

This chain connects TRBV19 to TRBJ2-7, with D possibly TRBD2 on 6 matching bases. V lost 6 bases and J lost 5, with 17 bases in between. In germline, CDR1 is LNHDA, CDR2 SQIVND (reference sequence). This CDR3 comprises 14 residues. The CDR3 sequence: CASRAGNPTNEQYF. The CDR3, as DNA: TGTGCCAGTAGAGCGGGTAATCCTACTAACGAGCAGTACTTC.

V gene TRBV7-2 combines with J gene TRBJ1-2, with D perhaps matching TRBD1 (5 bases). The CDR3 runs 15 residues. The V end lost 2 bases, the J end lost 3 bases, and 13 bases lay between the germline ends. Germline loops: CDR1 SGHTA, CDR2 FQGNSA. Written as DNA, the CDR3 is TGTGCCAGCAGCTTATCCGGTGGGGGGTACTATGGCTACACCTTC. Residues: CASSLSGGGYYGYTF.

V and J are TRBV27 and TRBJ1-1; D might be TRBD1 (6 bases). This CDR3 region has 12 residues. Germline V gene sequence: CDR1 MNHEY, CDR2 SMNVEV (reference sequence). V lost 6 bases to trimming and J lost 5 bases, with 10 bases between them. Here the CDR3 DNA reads TGTGCCAGCAGGTCAGGGGCGACTGAAGCTTTCTTT. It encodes CASRSGATEAFF.

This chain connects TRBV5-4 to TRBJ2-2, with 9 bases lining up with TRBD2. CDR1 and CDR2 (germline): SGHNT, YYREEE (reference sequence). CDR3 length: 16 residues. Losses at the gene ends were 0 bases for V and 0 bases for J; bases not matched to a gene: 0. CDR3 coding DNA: TGTGCCAGCAGCTTGGGCGGGAGGGCGAACACCGGGGAGCTGTTTTTT. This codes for CASSLGGRANTGELFF.

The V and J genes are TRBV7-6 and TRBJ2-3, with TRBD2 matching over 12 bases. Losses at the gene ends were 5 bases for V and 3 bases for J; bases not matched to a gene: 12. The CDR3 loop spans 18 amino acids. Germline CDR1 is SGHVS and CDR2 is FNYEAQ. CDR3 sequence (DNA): TGTGCCAGCAGCCCAAGGACTAGCGGGGTGTTGTCGACAGATACGCAGTATTTT. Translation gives CASSPRTSGVLSTDTQYF.

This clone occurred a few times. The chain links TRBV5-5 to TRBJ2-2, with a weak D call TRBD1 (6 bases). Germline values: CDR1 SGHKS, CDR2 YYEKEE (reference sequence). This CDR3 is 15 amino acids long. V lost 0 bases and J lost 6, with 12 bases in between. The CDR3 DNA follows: TGTGCCAGCAGCTTGGGTAACAGGGAACCCGGGGAGCTGTTTTTT. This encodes CASSLGNREPGELFF. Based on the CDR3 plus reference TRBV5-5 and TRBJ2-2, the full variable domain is DAGVTQSPTHLIKTRGQQVTLRCSPISGHKSVSWYQQVLGQGPQFIFQYYEKEERGRGNFPDRFSARQFPNYSSELNVNALLLGDSALYLCASSLGNREPGELFFGEGSRLTVL.

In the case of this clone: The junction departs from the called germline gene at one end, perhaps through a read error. The CDR3 is CASSLGWGGTQHF. The CDR3 DNA reads TGTGCCAGCAGTTTGGGGTGGGGGGGCACCCAGCATTTT. The V gene is TRBV5-6, the J gene TRBJ1-5, with D perhaps matching TRBD1 (6 bases). The CDR3 has 13 residues. Germline loops: CDR1 SGHDT, CDR2 YYEEEE.

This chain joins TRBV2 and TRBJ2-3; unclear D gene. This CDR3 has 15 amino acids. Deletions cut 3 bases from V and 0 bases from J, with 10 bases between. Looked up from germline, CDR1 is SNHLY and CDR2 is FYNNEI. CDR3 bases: TGTGCCAGCAGTGATGTCGGTTATAGCACAGATACGCAGTATTTT. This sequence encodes CASSDVGYSTDTQYF.

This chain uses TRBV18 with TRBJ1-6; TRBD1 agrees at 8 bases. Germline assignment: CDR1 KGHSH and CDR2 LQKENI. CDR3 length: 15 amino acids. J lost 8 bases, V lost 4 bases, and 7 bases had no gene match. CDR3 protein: CASSRTTGEDSPLHF. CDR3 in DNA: TGTGCCAGCTCACGCACGACAGGGGAGGATTCACCCCTCCACTTT.